One T cell receptor (beta chain) is described in this entry. Its antigen is unknown. The sample belongs to a study of cytomegalovirus exposure and HLA in healthy donors. Every donor was a healthy person donating bone marrow. Germline assignment: CDR1 SGHVS and CDR2 FQNEAQ. The V segment lost 1 base and the J segment 2 bases; nucleotides outside the gene matches: 7. The CDR3 consists of 17 residues. PCR was performed using 60 Vbeta and 13 Jbeta primers. The method was immunoSEQ multiplex PCR; TCRdb's version includes in-frame clones alone and lacks a portion of them. The sample lists 90,000 to 150,000 clones, roughly 82% occurring once. Study-wide results and limits: Rare sequences made up most TCRs, while some public TCRs were found in many donors. A prior analysis recorded that most TCR beta V segments were productive about 90% or about 30% of the time.

The sequence derives from a man aged 40-55 years in good health and CMV-seropositive. Material: PBMCs. The chain links TRBV7-8 to TRBJ2-4; 8 bases agree with TRBD1. For the CDR3, the DNA is TGTGCCAGCAGCTTAGTTGGGCAGGGGGCGCCCAAAAACATTCAGTACTTC. This sequence encodes CASSLVGQGAPKNIQYF.